This T cell receptor beta chain was recorded in a study of early stage breast cancer tumors. The study, taken as a whole, reports: Most shared enriched TCRB sequences were commonly generated ones.

The protocol was immunoSEQ multiplex PCR, while the TCRdb copy is restricted to in-frame clones and leaves out a portion. The sample records 14,000 or so clones, roughly 83% being singletons. For this clone: Antigen specificity is unknown.

The CDR3 covers 14 residues. The V and J ends lost 1 base and 5 bases respectively, with 8 bases between them. The germline V gene has CDR1 LNHDA and CDR2 SQIVND (reference sequence). This chain uses TRBV19 with TRBJ2-2; D is unclear. This receptor was obtained from a person between 50 and 60 years old with breast cancer. Source material: normal breast tissue next to the tumor. The CDR3 DNA follows: TGTGCCAGTAGTATAGCTCTAGTTACCGGGGAGCTGTTTTTT. Translation gives CASSIALVTGELFF.